The 20 T cell receptor beta chains in this list originate from one sample, sequenced in a study of shared clonotypes between healthy human individuals. Using immunoSEQ multiplex PCR, the repertoire was profiled, and TCRdb retains in-frame clones only, with some absent. Of around 2,000,000 clones listed, about 95% are singletons. Naive CD8 cells, CD45RO-negative and positively selected for CCR7, excluded terminally differentiated effector memory CD45RA+ cells. Specimen: naive CD8+ T cells sorted from blood. The receptors here all came from a young man in good health.

The J gene is TRBJ2-2, the V gene TRBV6-6, with 7 positions matching TRBD1. CDR1 and CDR2 from the germline V gene are MNHNY and SVGAGI (reference sequence). Trimming removed 1 base from V and 0 bases from J; junction bases left unmatched: 2. The CDR3 runs to 16 residues. The CDR3 region has the DNA TGTGCCAGCAGTTACTTGGGACAGCCGAACACCGGGGAGCTGTTTTTT. Amino acids: CASSYLGQPNTGELFF.

The rearrangement links TRBV27 to TRBJ2-7, with 9 bases fitting TRBD1. The junction had 4 bases not matched to a gene; V was cut back by 5 bases and J by 2 bases. Germline CDR1 and CDR2: MNHEY and SMNVEV (reference sequence). This CDR3 comprises 14 residues. CDR3 coding DNA: TGTGCCAGCAGTAACAGGGGGCACCCCTACGAGCAGTACTTC. It is translated as CASSNRGHPYEQYF.

The chain combines TRBV5-1 with TRBJ2-3; D may be TRBD1 or TRBD2 (6 bases each). Trimming shortened V by 7 bases and J by 4 bases, and 22 bases separated the two germline ends. Germline-derived CDR1 and CDR2 are SGHRS and YFSETQ. The CDR3 is 16 amino acids. The CDR3 sequence is CASGPVWGAKADTQYF. In nucleotides, the CDR3 is TGCGCCAGCGGTCCCGTGTGGGGGGCGAAGGCAGATACGCAGTATTTT.

The chain is built from TRBV27 and TRBJ1-2, with 9 nucleotides matching TRBD1. Germline CDR1 is MNHEY and CDR2 is SMNVEV (reference sequence). The CDR3 spans 17 residues. V shed 2 bases and J 5 bases; nucleotides not matched to a gene: 12. The CDR3 loop reads CASSLNGRQGVWYGYTF. The CDR3 nucleotides read TGTGCCAGCAGTTTAAACGGCCGACAGGGGGTTTGGTATGGCTACACCTTC.

The rearrangement joins TRBV5-1 to TRBJ2-5; D gene unclear. The germline V gene has CDR1 SGHRS and CDR2 YFSETQ. This CDR3 comprises 14 residues. The V end was cut by 2 bases, the J end by 1 base, with 9 bases between. DNA for the CDR3: TGCGCCAGCAGCTTTCGGCTAGGCCAAGAGACCCAGTACTTC. It is translated as CASSFRLGQETQYF.

The chain joins TRBV6-5 to TRBJ2-7; D is uncertain. V was trimmed by 0 bases and J by 6 bases, leaving 9 bases between them. The CDR3 contains 13 residues. Germline loops: CDR1 MNHEY, CDR2 SVGAGI. CDR3 sequence reads: CASSYSSSSEQYF. CDR3 coding DNA: TGTGCCAGCAGTTACTCGAGTAGCAGCGAGCAGTACTTC.

The chain combines TRBV5-4 with TRBJ2-2, with D possibly matching TRBD2 (5 bases). Germline V gene lookup returns CDR1 SGHNT and CDR2 YYREEE (reference sequence). The CDR3 sequence is 14 residues long. V lost 2 bases, J lost 3 bases, and 8 bases lay in between. CDR3: CASSFMGDTGELFF. For the CDR3, the DNA is TGTGCCAGCAGCTTCATGGGAGACACCGGGGAGCTGTTTTTT. Based on the CDR3 plus reference TRBV5-4 and TRBJ2-2, the full variable domain is ETGVTQSPTHLIKTRGQQVTLRCSSQSGHNTVSWYQQALGQGPQFIFQYYREEENGRGNFPPRFSGLQFPNYSSELNVNALELDDSALYLCASSFMGDTGELFFGEGSRLTVL.

This rearrangement joins TRBV7-9 to TRBJ2-7, with D perhaps assigned TRBD1 or TRBD2 (7 bases each). The CDR3 spans 15 residues. Germline loops: CDR1 SEHNR, CDR2 FQNEAQ (reference sequence). Trimming stripped 5 bases from V and 4 bases from J, with 18 bases between. In nucleotides, the CDR3 is TGTGCCAGCAGCATGAGCGGGACAGACAGTTACGAGCAGTACTTC. Its protein product is CASSMSGTDSYEQYF.

V usage is TRBV6-1 and J usage is TRBJ2-7; perhaps TRBD2 as D (5 bases). The CDR3 extends over 14 amino acids. The V gene lost 3 bases and the J gene lost 3 bases, with 12 bases spanning the gap. Germline values: CDR1 MNHNS, CDR2 SASEGT. The CDR3 region has the DNA TGTGCCAGCAGTGAGGCGCGGGTAGGCTACGAGCAGTACTTC. Translating gives CASSEARVGYEQYF.

Here the CDR3 DNA reads TGCGCCAGCAGCCAAGCCGCTAGCGGGAGTGAGACCCAGTACTTC. Its translation is CASSQAASGSETQYF. The chain combines TRBV4-3 with TRBJ2-5, with 10 nucleotides matching TRBD2. CDR1 is LGHNA, CDR2 YSLEER, per germline. This CDR3 is 15 amino acids long. Trimming cost V 1 base and J 5 bases; bases outside gene matches: 4.

The V and J genes are TRBV6-1 and TRBJ1-1, with D unresolved. V was shortened by 6 bases and J by 1 base, with 12 bases between the two germline ends. The germline V gene encodes CDR1 MNHNS and CDR2 SASEGT. The CDR3 runs to 14 residues. CDR3 amino acids: CASRGLTANTEAFF. DNA for the CDR3: TGTGCCAGCAGGGGATTGACTGCGAACACTGAAGCTTTCTTT.

CDR3 bases: TGTGCCAGCAGCCTACGGGGGGCGTTAGATACGCAGTATTTT. It codes for CASSLRGALDTQYF. The rearrangement uses TRBV5-4 and TRBJ2-3; tentative D call: TRBD2 (7 bases). The germline gives CDR1 SGHNT, CDR2 YYREEE (reference sequence). The CDR3 runs 14 residues. V was clipped by 4 bases and J by 5 bases, with 14 bases between them.

The rearrangement uses TRBV7-9 and TRBJ2-7, with 10 bases that match TRBD1. The V and J ends lost 4 bases and 4 bases, in that order; junction bases with no gene match: 7. This CDR3 has 15 residues. Per germline, CDR1 SEHNR and CDR2 FQNEAQ (reference sequence). CDR3 region: CASSSPRDRGYEQYF. CDR3 coding DNA: TGTGCCAGCAGCTCCCCGAGGGACAGGGGTTACGAGCAGTACTTC.

The chain employs TRBV30 and TRBJ2-1, with a tentative D call TRBD1 (5 bases). Looked up from germline, CDR1 is GTSNPN and CDR2 is SVGIG (reference sequence). The CDR3 covers 14 residues. V lost 3 bases, J lost 4 bases, and 13 bases lay in between. CDR3 amino acids: CAWSPDNVYNEQFF. Written as DNA, the CDR3 is TGTGCCTGGAGCCCGGACAATGTGTACAATGAGCAGTTCTTC.

The chain is built from TRBV6-6 and TRBJ1-4; 7 bases map to TRBD1. Germline assignment: CDR1 MNHNY and CDR2 SVGAGI (reference sequence). After removal of 6 bases from V and 8 bases from J, the junction contained 15 bases not matched to a gene. This CDR3 is 16 amino acids long. The CDR3: CASRTTGEGIDEKLFF. The CDR3 nucleotides are TGTGCCAGCAGAACAACAGGGGAAGGGATCGACGAAAAACTGTTTTTT.

The V call is TRBV9, the J call TRBJ1-2; 9 nucleotides align to TRBD1. The germline V gene has CDR1 SGDLS and CDR2 YYNGEE. V trimming: 3 bases; J trimming: 8 bases; junction bases outside the gene matches: 17. The CDR3 consists of 17 residues. CDR3 region: CASSDPPGQGMAGGYTF. CDR3 nucleotides: TGTGCCAGCAGCGATCCCCCGGGACAGGGAATGGCGGGAGGCTACACCTTC.

The chain has TRBV5-5 and TRBJ2-7, with D maybe TRBD1 (6 bases). This CDR3 has 15 amino acids. CDR1 and CDR2 from the germline V gene are SGHKS and YYEKEE (reference sequence). The ends were cut back, 0 bases at V and 3 bases at J, with 13 bases in the middle. The CDR3 here is CASSLAPDSFYEQYF. In nucleotides, the CDR3 is TGTGCCAGCAGCTTGGCCCCGGACAGCTTCTACGAGCAGTACTTC.

The chain recombines TRBV9 with TRBJ2-1, with TRBD2 matching 9 bases. Germline V lookup: CDR1 SGDLS, CDR2 YYNGEE. Trimming removed 0 bases from V and 9 bases from J; junction bases left unmatched: 7. The CDR3 covers 15 residues. This CDR3 reads CASSVGAGGPPEQFF. CDR3 nucleotide sequence: TGTGCCAGCAGCGTAGGGGCGGGGGGGCCCCCTGAGCAGTTCTTC.

The V and J genes are TRBV6-6 and TRBJ2-7; 8 bases align to TRBD2. Germline CDR1 is MNHNY and CDR2 is SVGAGI (reference sequence). V shed 6 bases, J shed 3 bases, and the junction held 7 bases outside the gene matches. This CDR3 region has 14 residues. Here the CDR3 DNA reads TGTGCCAGCAGCGCGGGGGGCCCTAACTACGAGCAGTACTTC. Amino acids: CASSAGGPNYEQYF.

The chain employs TRBV9 and TRBJ1-1; the match to TRBD1 covers 7 bases. The germline V gene has CDR1 SGDLS and CDR2 YYNGEE. The CDR3 consists of 15 residues. The ends lost 3 bases at V and 0 bases at J; junction bases unmatched: 5. The CDR3 sequence is CASSERQGLNTEAFF. CDR3 nucleotides: TGTGCCAGCAGCGAGCGACAGGGACTGAACACTGAAGCTTTCTTT.